This TCR beta chain emerged from a study of blood T cell repertoires in COVID-19. About the study: T cells, B-cell-depleted T cells, or PBMCs supplied cDNA or gDNA.

Assay used: immunoSEQ multiplex PCR; TCRdb lists only in-frame clones, some missing. The data show roughly 200,000 clones, 86% seen once. Germline V gives CDR1 MNHEY, CDR2 SVGAGI. CDR3 size: 16 residues. Trimming shortened V by 0 bases and J by 6 bases, and 16 bases separated the two germline ends. Study members were between about 18 and 100 years old and lived in some 26 US regions. Researchers sorted participants into cohorts using their self-reported clinical history. Participants in the exposed group had met a COVID-19 case in the 2 weeks before joining the study. This rearrangement joins TRBV6-5 to TRBJ2-3, with D unclear. Sequenced sample: PBMCs or T cells enriched from blood (not recorded which). This sequence originates from a woman between 25 and 40 years old who had been exposed to COVID-19. CDR3 sequence reads: CASSYSGRLQTDTQYF. CDR3 DNA sequence: TGTGCCAGCAGTTACTCGGGCAGGCTACAGACGGATACGCAGTATTTT.